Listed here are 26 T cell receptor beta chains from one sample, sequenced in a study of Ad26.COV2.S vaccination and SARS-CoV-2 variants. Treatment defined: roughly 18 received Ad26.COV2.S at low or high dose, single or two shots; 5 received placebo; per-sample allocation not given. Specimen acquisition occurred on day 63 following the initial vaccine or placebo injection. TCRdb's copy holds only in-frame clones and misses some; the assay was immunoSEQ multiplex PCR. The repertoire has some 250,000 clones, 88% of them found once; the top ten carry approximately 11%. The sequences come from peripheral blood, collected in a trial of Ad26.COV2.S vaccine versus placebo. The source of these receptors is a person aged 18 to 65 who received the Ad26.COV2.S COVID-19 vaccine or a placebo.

The CDR3 sequence is CASSEYATYEQYF. The CDR3 DNA sequence: TGTGCCAGCAGTGAATATGCTACCTACGAGCAGTACTTC. The rearrangement links TRBV6-1 to TRBJ2-7, with no clear D. The germline V and J ends were trimmed by 2 bases and 2 bases, with 7 bases remaining between them. Germline V CDR1 and CDR2: MNHNS, SASEGT. The CDR3 sequence is 13 residues long.

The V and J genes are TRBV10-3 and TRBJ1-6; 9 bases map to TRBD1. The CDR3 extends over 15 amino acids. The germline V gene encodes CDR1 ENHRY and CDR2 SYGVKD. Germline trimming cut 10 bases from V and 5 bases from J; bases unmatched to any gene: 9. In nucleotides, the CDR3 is TGTGCCACCGTAGGAACAGGGGGCAATAATTCACCCCTCCACTTT. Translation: CATVGTGGNNSPLHF.

CDR3 sequence reads: CAWRDQNIQYF. CDR3 DNA sequence: TGTGCCTGGAGGGACCAGAACATTCAGTACTTC. The J gene is TRBJ2-4, the V gene TRBV30; no firm D call. Trimming stripped 3 bases from V and 7 bases from J, with 7 bases between. The length of the CDR3 is 11 residues. CDR1 and CDR2 from the germline V gene are GTSNPN and SVGIG (reference sequence).

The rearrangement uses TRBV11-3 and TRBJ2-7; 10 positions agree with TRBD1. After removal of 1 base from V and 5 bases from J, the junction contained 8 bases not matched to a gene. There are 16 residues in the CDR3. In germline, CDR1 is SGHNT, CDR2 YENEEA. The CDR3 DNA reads TGTGCCAGCAGCTTAGGGTGGGGACAGGGGAAGGACGAGCAGTACTTC. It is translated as CASSLGWGQGKDEQYF.

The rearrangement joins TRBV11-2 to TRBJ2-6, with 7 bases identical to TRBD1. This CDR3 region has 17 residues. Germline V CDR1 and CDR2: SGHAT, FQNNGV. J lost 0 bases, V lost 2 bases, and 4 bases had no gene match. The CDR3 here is CASSLIYRGSGANVLTF. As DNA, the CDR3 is TGTGCCAGCAGCTTAATCTACAGGGGCTCTGGGGCCAACGTCCTGACTTTC.

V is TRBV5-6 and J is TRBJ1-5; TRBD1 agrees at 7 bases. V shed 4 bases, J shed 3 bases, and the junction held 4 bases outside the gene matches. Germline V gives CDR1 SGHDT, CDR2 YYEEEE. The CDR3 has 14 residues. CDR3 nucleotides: TGTGCCAGCAGCGAGGGACAGTACAATCAGCCCCAGCATTTT. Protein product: CASSEGQYNQPQHF.

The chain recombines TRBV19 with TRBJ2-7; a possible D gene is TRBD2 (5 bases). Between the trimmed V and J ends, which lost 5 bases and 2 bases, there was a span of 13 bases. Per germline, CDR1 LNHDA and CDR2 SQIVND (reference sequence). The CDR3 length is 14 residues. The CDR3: CASSRGKGPYEQYF. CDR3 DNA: TGTGCCAGTAGTCGAGGGAAGGGCCCCTACGAGCAGTACTTC.

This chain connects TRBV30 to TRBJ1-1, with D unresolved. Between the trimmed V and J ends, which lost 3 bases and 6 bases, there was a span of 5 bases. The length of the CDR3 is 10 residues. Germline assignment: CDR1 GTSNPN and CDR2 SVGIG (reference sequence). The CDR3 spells CAWREAEAFF. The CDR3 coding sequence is TGTGCCTGGAGGGAAGCTGAAGCTTTCTTT. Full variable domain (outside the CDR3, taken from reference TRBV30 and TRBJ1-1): SQTIHQWPATLVQPVGSPLSLECTVEGTSNPNLYWYRQAAGRGLQLLFYSVGIGQISSEVPQNLSASRPQDRQFILSSKKLLLSDSGFYLCAWREAEAFFGQGTRLTVV.

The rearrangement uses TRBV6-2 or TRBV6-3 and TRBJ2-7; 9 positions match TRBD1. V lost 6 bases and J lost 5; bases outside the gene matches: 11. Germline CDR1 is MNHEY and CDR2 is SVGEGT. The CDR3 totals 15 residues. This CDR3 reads CASRPTGGSNHEQYF. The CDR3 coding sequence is TGTGCCAGCAGGCCTACAGGGGGCTCTAATCACGAGCAGTACTTC.

The CDR3 region has the DNA TGTGCCAGCACCCCTCTAAGAGGGAGCACAGATACGCAGTATTTT. Protein: CASTPLRGSTDTQYF. The rearrangement uses TRBV28 and TRBJ2-3; weak D call: TRBD2 (5 bases). Germline-derived CDR1 and CDR2 are MDHEN and SYDVKM. The V and J ends lost 7 bases and 0 bases respectively, with 14 bases between them. The CDR3 has 15 amino acids.

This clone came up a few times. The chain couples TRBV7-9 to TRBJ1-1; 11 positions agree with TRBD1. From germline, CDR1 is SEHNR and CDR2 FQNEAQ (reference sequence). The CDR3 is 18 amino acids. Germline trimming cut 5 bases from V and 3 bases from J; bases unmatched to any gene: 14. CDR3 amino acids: CASSRDLGQGGEDTEAFF. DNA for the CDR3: TGTGCCAGCAGCCGAGACCTGGGACAGGGGGGAGAGGACACTGAAGCTTTCTTT.

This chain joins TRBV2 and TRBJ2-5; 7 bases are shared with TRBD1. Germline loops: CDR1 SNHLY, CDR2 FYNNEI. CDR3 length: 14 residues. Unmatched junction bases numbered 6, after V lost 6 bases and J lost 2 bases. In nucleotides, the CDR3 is TGTGCCAGCAGCTCGGGACAGTATCAAGAGACCCAGTACTTC. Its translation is CASSSGQYQETQYF.

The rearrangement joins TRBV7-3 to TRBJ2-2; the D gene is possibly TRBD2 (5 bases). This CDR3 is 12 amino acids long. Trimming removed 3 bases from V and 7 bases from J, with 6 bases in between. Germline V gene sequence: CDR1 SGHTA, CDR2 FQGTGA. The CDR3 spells CASSFRGGELFF. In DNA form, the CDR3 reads TGTGCCAGCAGCTTTCGGGGCGGGGAGCTGTTTTTT.

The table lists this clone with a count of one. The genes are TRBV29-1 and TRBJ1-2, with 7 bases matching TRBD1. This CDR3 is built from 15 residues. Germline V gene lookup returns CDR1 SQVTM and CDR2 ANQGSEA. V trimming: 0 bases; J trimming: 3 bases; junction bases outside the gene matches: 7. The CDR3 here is CSVEDRTGRDYGYTF. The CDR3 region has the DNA TGCAGCGTTGAAGATCGGACAGGAAGAGACTATGGCTACACCTTC.

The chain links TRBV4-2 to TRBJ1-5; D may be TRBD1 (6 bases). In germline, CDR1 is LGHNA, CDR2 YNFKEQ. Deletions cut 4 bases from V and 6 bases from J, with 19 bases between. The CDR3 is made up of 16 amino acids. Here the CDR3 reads CASSPFGGQYRQPQHF. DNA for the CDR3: TGTGCCAGCAGCCCCTTCGGCGGACAGTATCGTCAGCCCCAGCATTTT.

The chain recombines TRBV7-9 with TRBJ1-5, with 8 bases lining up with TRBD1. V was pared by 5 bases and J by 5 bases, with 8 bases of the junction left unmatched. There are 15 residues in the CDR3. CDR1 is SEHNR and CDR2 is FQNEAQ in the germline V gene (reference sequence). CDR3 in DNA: TGTGCCAGCAGCGGTCAACAGGGGGGGGATCAGCCCCAGCATTTT. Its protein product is CASSGQQGGDQPQHF.

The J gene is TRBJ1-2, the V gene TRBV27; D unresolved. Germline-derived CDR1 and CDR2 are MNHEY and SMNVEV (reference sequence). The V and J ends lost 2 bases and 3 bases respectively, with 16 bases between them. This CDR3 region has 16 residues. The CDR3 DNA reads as TGTGCCAGCAGTTTAAGATTATCCACCGGCGACTATGGCTACACCTTC. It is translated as CASSLRLSTGDYGYTF.

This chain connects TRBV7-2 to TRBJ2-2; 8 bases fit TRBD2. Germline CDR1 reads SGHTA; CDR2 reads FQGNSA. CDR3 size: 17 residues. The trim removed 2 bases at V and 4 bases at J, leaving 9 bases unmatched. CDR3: CASSLSAGGRSTGELFF. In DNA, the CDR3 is TGTGCCAGCAGCTTATCGGCGGGGGGCCGATCCACCGGGGAGCTGTTTTTT.

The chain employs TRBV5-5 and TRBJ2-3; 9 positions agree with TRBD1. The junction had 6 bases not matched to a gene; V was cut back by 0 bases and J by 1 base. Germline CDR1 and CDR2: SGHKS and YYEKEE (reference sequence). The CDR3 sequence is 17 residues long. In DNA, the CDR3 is TGTGCCAGCAGCTTGGCCGGGACAGGGCCAGGCACAGATACGCAGTATTTT. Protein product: CASSLAGTGPGTDTQYF.

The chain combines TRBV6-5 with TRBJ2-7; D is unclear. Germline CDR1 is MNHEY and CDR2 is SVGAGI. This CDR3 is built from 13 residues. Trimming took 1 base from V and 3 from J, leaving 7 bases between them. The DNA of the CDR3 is TGTGCCAGCAGTTACTACAAGAACTACGAGCAGTACTTC. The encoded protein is CASSYYKNYEQYF.

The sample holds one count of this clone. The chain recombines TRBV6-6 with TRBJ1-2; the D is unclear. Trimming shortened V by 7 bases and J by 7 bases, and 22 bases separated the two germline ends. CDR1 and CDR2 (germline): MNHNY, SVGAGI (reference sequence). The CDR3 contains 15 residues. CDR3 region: CASTTIALPPSGYTF. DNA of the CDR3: TGTGCCAGCACCACAATTGCCCTCCCTCCAAGTGGCTACACCTTC.

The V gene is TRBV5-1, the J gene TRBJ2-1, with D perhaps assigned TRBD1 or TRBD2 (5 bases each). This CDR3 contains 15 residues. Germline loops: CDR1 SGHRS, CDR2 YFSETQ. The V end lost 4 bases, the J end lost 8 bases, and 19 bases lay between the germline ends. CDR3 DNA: TGCGCCAGCAGCGTCCGGGACCCGGAGTGGGATGAGCAGTTCTTC. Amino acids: CASSVRDPEWDEQFF.

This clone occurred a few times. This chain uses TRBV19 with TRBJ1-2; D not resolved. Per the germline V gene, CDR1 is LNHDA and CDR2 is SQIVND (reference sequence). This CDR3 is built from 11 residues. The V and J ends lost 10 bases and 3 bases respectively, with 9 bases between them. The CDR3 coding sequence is TGTGCCACCTCACGGGACTATGGCTACACCTTC. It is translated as CATSRDYGYTF. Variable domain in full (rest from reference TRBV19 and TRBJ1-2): DGGITQSPKYLFRKEGQNVTLSCEQNLNHDAMYWYRQDPGQGLRLIYYSQIVNDFQKGDIAEGYSVSREKKESFPLTVTSAQKNPTAFYLCATSRDYGYTFGSGTRLTVV.

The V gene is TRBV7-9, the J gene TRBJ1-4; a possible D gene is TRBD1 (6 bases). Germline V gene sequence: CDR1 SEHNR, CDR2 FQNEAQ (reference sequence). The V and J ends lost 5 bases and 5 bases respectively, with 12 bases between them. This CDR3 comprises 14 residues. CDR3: CASSLLDSNEKLFF. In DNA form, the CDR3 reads TGTGCCAGCAGCCTTTTGGACAGCAATGAAAAACTGTTTTTT. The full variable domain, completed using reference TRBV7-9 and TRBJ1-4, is DTGVSQNPRHKITKRGQNVTFRCDPISEHNRLYWYRQTLGQGPEFLTYFQNEAQLEKSRLLSDRFSAERPKGSFSTLEIQRTEQGDSAMYLCASSLLDSNEKLFFGSGTQLSVL.

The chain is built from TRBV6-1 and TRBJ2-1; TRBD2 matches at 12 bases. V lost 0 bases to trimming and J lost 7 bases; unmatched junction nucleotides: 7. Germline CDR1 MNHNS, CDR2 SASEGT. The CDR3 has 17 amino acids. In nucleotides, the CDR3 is TGTGCCAGCAGTGAAGCTGGACTAGCGGGGCTCCTAAATGAGCAGTTCTTC. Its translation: CASSEAGLAGLLNEQFF.

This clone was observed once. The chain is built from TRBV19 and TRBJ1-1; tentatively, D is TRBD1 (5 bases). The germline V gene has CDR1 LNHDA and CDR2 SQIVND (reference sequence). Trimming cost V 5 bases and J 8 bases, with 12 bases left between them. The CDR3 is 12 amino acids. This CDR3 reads CASSLGRLEAFF. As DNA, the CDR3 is TGTGCCAGTAGTCTGGGACGGTTGGAAGCTTTCTTT.